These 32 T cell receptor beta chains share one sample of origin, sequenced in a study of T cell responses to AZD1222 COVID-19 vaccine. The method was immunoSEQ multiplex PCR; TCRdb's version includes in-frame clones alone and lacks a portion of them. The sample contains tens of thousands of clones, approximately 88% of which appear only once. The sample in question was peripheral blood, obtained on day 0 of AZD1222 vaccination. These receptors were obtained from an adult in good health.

The CDR3 sequence is CASTWRGESYEQYF. CDR3 DNA sequence: TGTGCCAGCACCTGGCGGGGCGAGTCCTACGAGCAGTACTTC. V gene TRBV2 combines with J gene TRBJ2-7; weak D call: TRBD2 (6 bases). Deletions cut 7 bases from V and 1 base from J, with 14 bases between. The germline gives CDR1 SNHLY, CDR2 FYNNEI. This CDR3 contains 14 residues.

In nucleotides, the CDR3 is TGTGCCAGCAGTGATTCTCAAGACAGGGTACCTTTCTACACCTTC. Protein product: CASSDSQDRVPFYTF. V usage is TRBV6-1 and J usage is TRBJ1-2; 7 nucleotides line up with TRBD1. V lost 3 bases and J lost 10; bases outside the gene matches: 14. CDR1 and CDR2 (germline): MNHNS, SASEGT. The CDR3 is made up of 15 amino acids.

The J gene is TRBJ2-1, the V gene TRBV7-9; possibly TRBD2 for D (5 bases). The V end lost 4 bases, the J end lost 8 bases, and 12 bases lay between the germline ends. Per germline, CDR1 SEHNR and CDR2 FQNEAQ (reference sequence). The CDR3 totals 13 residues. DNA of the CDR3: TGTGCCAGCAGCTCAAATACTAGAGATGAGCAGTTCTTC. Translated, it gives CASSSNTRDEQFF.

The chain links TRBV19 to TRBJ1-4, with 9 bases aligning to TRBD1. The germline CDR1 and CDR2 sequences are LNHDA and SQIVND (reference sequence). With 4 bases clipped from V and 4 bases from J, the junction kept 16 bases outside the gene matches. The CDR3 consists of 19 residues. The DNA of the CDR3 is TGTGCCAGTAGTAGCCTCCGGGACAGGGACTTATCTGGTAATGAAAAACTGTTTTTT. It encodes CASSSLRDRDLSGNEKLFF. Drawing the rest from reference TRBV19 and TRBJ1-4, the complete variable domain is DGGITQSPKYLFRKEGQNVTLSCEQNLNHDAMYWYRQDPGQGLRLIYYSQIVNDFQKGDIAEGYSVSREKKESFPLTVTSAQKNPTAFYLCASSSLRDRDLSGNEKLFFGSGTQLSVL.

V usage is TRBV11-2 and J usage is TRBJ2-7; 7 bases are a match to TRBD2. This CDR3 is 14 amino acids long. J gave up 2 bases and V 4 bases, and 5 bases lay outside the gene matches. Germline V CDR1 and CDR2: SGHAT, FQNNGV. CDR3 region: CASSSRGEAYEQYF. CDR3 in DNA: TGTGCCAGCAGCTCCCGGGGGGAGGCCTACGAGCAGTACTTC. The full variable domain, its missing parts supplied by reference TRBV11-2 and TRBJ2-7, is EAGVAQSPRYKIIEKRQSVAFWCNPISGHATLYWYQQILGQGPKLLIQFQNNGVVDDSQLPKDRFSAERLKGVDSTLKIQPAKLEDSAVYLCASSSRGEAYEQYFGPGTRLTVT.

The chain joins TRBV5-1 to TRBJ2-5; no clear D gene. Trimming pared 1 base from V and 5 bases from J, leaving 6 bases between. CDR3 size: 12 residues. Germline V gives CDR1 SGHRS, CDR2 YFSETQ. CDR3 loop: CASSLLGETQYF. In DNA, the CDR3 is TGCGCCAGCAGCTTGTTGGGGGAGACCCAGTACTTC.

CDR3 nucleotides: TGTGCCAGCTCCCAAGAGTCCTACGAGCAGTACTTC. Amino acid sequence: CASSQESYEQYF. The rearrangement links TRBV2 to TRBJ2-7; no clear D gene. The germline V gene has CDR1 SNHLY and CDR2 FYNNEI. CDR3 size: 12 residues. Trimming shortened V by 8 bases and J by 1 base, and 9 bases separated the two germline ends. The full variable domain, in which reference TRBV2 and TRBJ2-7 provide the parts outside the CDR3, is EPEVTQTPSHQVTQMGQEVILRCVPISNHLYFYWYRQILGQKVEFLVSFYNNEISEKSEIFDDQFSVERPDGSNFTLKIRSTKLEDSAMYFCASSQESYEQYFGPGTRLTVT.

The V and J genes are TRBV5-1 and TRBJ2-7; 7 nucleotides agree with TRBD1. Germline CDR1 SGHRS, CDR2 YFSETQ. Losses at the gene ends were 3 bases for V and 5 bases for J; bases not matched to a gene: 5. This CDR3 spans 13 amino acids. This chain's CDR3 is CASSSGQANEQYF. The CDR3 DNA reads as TGCGCCAGCAGCTCCGGACAGGCTAACGAGCAGTACTTC.

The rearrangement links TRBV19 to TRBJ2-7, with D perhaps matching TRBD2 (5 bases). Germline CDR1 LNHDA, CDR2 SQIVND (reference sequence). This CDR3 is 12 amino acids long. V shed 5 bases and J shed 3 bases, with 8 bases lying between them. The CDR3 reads CASSPGIYEQYF. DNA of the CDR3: TGTGCCAGTAGTCCGGGGATCTACGAGCAGTACTTC.

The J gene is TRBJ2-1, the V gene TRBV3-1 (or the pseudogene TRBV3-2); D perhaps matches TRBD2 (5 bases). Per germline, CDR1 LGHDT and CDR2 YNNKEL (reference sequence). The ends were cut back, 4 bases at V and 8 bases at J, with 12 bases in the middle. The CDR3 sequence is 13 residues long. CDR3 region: CASSLLGNDEQFF. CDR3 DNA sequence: TGTGCCAGCAGCCTACTAGGTAACGATGAGCAGTTCTTC.

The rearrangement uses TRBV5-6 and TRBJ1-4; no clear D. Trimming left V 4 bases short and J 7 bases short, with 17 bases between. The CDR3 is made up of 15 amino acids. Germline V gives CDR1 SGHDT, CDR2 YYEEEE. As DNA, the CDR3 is TGTGCCAGCAGCCTACTCGATGAGGTTGGTGAAAAACTGTTTTTT. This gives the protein CASSLLDEVGEKLFF.

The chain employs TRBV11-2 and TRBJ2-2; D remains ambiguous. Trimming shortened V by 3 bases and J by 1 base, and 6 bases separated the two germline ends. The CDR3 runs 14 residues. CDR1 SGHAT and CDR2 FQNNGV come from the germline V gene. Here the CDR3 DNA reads TGTGCCAGCAGCTTGTCACTGAACACCGGGGAGCTGTTTTTT. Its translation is CASSLSLNTGELFF.

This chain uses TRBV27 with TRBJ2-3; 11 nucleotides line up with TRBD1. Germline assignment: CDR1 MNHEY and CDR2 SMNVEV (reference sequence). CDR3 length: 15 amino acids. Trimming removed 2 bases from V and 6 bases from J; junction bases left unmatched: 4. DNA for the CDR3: TGTGCCAGCAGTTTAGGACAGGGGGCCGCCGATACGCAGTATTTT. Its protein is CASSLGQGAADTQYF.

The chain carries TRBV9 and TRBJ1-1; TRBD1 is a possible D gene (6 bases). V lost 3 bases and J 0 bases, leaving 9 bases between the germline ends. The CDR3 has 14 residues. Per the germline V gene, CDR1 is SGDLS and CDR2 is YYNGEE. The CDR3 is CASSGDIMNTEAFF. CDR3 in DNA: TGTGCCAGCAGCGGGGACATCATGAACACTGAAGCTTTCTTT.

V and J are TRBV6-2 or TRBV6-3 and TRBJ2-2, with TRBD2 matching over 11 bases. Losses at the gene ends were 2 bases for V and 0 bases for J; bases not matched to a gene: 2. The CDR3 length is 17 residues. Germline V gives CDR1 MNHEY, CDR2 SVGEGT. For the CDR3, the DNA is TGTGCCAGCAGTTACCTAGCGGGGGGTCCGAACACCGGGGAGCTGTTTTTT. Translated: CASSYLAGGPNTGELFF.

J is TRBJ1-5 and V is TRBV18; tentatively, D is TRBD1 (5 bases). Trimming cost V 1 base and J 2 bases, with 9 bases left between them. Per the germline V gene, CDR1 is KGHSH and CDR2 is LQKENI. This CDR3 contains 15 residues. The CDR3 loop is CASSPQGTRNQPQHF. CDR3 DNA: TGTGCCAGCTCACCACAGGGGACCCGCAATCAGCCCCAGCATTTT.

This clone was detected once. The CDR3, as DNA: TGTGCCATTGCGACTAGCGGGACCCAAGAGACCCAGTACTTC. It specifies CAIATSGTQETQYF. The chain couples TRBV7-9 to TRBJ2-5; 11 bases are a match to TRBD2. V shed 10 bases and J 1 base; nucleotides not matched to a gene: 5. CDR1 and CDR2 (germline): SEHNR, FQNEAQ (reference sequence). The CDR3 loop spans 14 amino acids.

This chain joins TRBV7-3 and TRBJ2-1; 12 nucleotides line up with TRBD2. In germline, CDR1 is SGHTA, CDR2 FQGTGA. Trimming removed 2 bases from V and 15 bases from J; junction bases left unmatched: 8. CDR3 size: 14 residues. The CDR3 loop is CASSLSSGGARVFF. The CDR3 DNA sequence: TGTGCCAGCAGCTTATCTAGCGGGGGGGCCCGGGTGTTCTTC.

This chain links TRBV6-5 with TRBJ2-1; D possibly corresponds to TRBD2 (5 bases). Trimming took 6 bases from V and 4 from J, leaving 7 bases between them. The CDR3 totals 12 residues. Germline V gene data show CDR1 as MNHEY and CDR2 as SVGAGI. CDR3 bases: TGTGCCAGCAGGGGAGCATACAATGAGCAGTTCTTC. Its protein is CASRGAYNEQFF.

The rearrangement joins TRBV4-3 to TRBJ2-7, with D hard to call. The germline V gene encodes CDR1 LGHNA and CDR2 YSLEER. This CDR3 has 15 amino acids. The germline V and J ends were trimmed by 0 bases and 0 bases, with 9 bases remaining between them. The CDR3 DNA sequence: TGCGCCAGCAGCCAAGATGCAGCCGACTCCTACGAGCAGTACTTC. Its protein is CASSQDAADSYEQYF.

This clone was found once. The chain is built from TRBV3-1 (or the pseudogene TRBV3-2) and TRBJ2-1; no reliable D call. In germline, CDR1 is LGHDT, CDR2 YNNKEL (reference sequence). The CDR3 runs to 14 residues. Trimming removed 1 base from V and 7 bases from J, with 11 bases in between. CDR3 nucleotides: TGTGCCAGCAGCCAAGTCCCCTCAGCGAATGAGCAGTTCTTC. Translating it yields CASSQVPSANEQFF.

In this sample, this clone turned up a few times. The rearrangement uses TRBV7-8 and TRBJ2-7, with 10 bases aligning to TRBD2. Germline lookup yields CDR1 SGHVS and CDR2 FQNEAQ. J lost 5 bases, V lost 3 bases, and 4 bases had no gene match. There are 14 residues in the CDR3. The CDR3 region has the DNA TGTGCCAGCAGCTTGGGGACTAGCGAACACGAGCAGTACTTC. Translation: CASSLGTSEHEQYF.

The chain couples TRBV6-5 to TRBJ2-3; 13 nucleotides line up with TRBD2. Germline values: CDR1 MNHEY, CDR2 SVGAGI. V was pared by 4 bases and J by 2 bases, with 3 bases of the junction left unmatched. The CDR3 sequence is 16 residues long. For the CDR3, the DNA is TGTGCCAGCAGTTCGGGACTAGCGGGGATCACAGATACGCAGTATTTT. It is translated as CASSSGLAGITDTQYF.

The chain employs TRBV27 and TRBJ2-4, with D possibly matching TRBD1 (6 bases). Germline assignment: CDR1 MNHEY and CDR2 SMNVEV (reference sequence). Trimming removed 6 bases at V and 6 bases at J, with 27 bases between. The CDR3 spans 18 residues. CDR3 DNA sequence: TGTGCCAGCAGACCTACACCGGCATACTTGAGAGGGGGAAACATTCAGTACTTC. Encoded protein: CASRPTPAYLRGGNIQYF.

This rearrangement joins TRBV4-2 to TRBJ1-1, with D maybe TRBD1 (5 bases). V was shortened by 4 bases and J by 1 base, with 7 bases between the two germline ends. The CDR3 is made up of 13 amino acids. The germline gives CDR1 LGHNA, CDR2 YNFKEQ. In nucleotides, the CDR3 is TGTGCCAGCAGCCCTCAGGGGAACACTGAAGCTTTCTTT. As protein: CASSPQGNTEAFF.

The CDR3 DNA is TGTGCCAGCAGCTATTTGACAGGATTTTCCACTGAAGCTTTCTTT. Encoded protein: CASSYLTGFSTEAFF. V is TRBV5-6 and J is TRBJ1-1; tentative D call: TRBD1 (6 bases). The V end was cut by 3 bases, the J end by 4 bases, with 16 bases between. From germline, CDR1 is SGHDT and CDR2 YYEEEE. This CDR3 has 15 amino acids. The full variable domain, completed using reference TRBV5-6 and TRBJ1-1, is DAGVTQSPTHLIKTRGQQVTLRCSPKSGHDTVSWYQQALGQGPQFIFQYYEEEERQRGNFPDRFSGHQFPNYSSELNVNALLLGDSALYLCASSYLTGFSTEAFFGQGTRLTVV.

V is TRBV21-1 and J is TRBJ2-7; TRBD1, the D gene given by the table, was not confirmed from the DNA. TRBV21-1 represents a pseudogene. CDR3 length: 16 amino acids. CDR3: CASSPFHRGRSYEQYF. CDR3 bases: TGTGCCAGCAGCCCCTTCCACAGGGGTCGCTCCTACGAGCAGTACTTC.

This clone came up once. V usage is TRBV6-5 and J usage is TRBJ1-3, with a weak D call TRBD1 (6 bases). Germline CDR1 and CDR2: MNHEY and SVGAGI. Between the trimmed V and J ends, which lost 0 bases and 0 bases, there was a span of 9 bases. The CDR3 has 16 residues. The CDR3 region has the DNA TGTGCCAGCAGTTACTCGAGGGGGAACTCTGGAAACACCATATATTTT. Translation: CASSYSRGNSGNTIYF.

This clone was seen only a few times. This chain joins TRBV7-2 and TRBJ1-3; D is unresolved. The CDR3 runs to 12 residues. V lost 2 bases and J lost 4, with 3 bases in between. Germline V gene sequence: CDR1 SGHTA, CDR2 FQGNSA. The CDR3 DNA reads TGTGCCAGCAGCTTACGCGGAAACACCATATATTTT. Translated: CASSLRGNTIYF.

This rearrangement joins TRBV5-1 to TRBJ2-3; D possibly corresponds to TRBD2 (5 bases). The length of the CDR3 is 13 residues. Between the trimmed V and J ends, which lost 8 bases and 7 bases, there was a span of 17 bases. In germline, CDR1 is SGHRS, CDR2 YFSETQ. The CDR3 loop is CASSIANLNTQYF. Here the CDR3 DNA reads TGCGCCAGTTCAATAGCGAACCTAAATACGCAGTATTTT. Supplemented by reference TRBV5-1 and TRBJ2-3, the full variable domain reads KAGVTQTPRYLIKTRGQQVTLSCSPISGHRSVSWYQQTPGQGLQFLFEYFSETQRNKGNFPGRFSGRQFSNSRSEMNVSTLELGDSALYLCASSIANLNTQYFGPGTRLTVL.

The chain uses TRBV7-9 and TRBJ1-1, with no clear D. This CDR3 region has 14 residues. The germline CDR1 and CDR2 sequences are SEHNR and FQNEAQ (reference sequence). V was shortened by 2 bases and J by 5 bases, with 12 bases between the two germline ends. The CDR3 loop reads CASSLLGIGTEAFF. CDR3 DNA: TGTGCCAGCAGCTTACTGGGAATCGGTACTGAAGCTTTCTTT. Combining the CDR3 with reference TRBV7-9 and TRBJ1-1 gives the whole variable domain DTGVSQNPRHKITKRGQNVTFRCDPISEHNRLYWYRQTLGQGPEFLTYFQNEAQLEKSRLLSDRFSAERPKGSFSTLEIQRTEQGDSAMYLCASSLLGIGTEAFFGQGTRLTVV.

For the CDR3, the DNA is TGTGCCAGCAGCGTAGGGGGGGCAGGCGGCACTGAAGCTTTCTTT. It yields the protein CASSVGGAGGTEAFF. The chain combines TRBV9 with TRBJ1-1; D is perhaps TRBD1 (6 bases). This CDR3 is 15 amino acids long. V lost 0 bases and J 4 bases, leaving 13 bases between the germline ends. Germline V gene sequence: CDR1 SGDLS, CDR2 YYNGEE. The full variable domain, with the rest looked up from reference TRBV9 and TRBJ1-1, is DSGVTQTPKHLITATGQRVTLRCSPRSGDLSVYWYQQSLDQGLQFLIQYYNGEERAKGNILERFSAQQFPDLHSELNLSSLELGDSALYFCASSVGGAGGTEAFFGQGTRLTVV.